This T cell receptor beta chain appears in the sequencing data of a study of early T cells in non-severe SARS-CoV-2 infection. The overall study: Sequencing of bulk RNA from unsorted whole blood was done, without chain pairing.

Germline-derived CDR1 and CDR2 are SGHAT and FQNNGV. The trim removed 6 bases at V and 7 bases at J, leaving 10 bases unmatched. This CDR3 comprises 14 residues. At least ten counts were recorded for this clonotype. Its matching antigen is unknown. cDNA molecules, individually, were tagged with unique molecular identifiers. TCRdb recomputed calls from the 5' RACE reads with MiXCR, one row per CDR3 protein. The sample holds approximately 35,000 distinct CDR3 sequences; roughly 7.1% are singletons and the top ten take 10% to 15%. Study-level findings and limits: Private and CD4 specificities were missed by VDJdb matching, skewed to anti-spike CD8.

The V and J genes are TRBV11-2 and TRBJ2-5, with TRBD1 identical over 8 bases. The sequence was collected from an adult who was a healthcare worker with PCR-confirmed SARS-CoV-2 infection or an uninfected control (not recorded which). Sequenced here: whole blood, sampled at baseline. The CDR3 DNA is TGTGCCAGCAGGAGAAGGGACAGGCGGGGGACCCAGTACTTC. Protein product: CASRRRDRRGTQYF. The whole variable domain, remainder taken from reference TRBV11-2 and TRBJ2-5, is EAGVAQSPRYKIIEKRQSVAFWCNPISGHATLYWYQQILGQGPKLLIQFQNNGVVDDSQLPKDRFSAERLKGVDSTLKIQPAKLEDSAVYLCASRRRDRRGTQYFGPGTRLLVL.